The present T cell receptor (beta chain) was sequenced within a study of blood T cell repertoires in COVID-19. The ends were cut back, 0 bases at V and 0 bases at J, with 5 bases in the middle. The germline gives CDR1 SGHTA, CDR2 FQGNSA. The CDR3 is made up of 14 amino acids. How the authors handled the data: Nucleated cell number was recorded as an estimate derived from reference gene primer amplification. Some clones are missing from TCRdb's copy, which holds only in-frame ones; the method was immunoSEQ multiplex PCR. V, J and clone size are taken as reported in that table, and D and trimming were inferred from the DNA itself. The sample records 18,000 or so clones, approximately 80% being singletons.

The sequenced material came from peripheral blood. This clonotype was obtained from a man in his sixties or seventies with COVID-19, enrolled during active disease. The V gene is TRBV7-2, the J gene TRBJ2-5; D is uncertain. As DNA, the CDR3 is TGTGCCAGCAGCTTAGCGCGGCACCAAGAGACCCAGTACTTC. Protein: CASSLARHQETQYF.